A single T cell receptor beta chain is shown here with its context. Its antigen is undetermined. Data came from immunoSEQ multiplex PCR; TCRdb stores just in-frame clones and leaves some out. The data show about 94,000 clones, with roughly 84% seen just once and approximately 15% held by the top ten. Germline values: CDR1 SGHNT, CDR2 YYREEE (reference sequence). The CDR3 spans 13 residues. V lost 5 bases and J lost 2; bases outside the gene matches: 4. This sample is drawn from a study of Ad26.COV2.S vaccination and SARS-CoV-2 variants. Overall study findings and caveats: An underestimation of total T cell responses may have resulted from the TCR breadth and depth analyses.

The chain joins TRBV5-4 to TRBJ2-7; 7 bases match TRBD2. This TCR came from a human donor who had recovered from COVID-19. The sequencing used peripheral blood, collected after recovery from COVID-19. The CDR3 nucleotides read TGTGCCAGCAGTCTAGCGGATACCTACGAGCAGTACTTC. Amino acids: CASSLADTYEQYF.